Sequencing of this T cell receptor (beta chain) was carried out in a study of identical twins. The J segment lost 0 bases and the V segment lost 4 bases, leaving 2 bases of the junction unmatched. Germline loops: CDR1 KGHDR, CDR2 SFDVKD. The CDR3 has 16 residues. A word on this clonotype: A much more abundant neighbour one base away suggests this may be a read error.

TCRdb called the 5' RACE reads again in MiXCR, with one record for every CDR3 protein. This table has 220,000 or so distinct CDR3 sequences, about 7.3% appearing once. Separately, the same data were catalogued under a study of yellow fever vaccine responses in identical twins.

Sequenced material: memory (CD45RO+) T cells sorted from blood. The sequence was obtained from a young woman in good health. The V call is TRBV24-1, the J call TRBJ2-1, with 10 bases matching TRBD2. The CDR3 sequence is CATSEPSGSSYNEQFF. The CDR3 nucleotides are TGTGCCACCAGTGAACCTAGCGGGAGCTCCTACAATGAGCAGTTCTTC.